Given below is one T cell receptor (beta chain) in context. The data originate from a study of blood T cell repertoires in COVID-19. Study-wide background: Sample material is recorded as cDNA or gDNA derived from T cells, B-cell-depleted T cells, or PBMCs.

All enrollees were about 18 to 100 years old and from fewer than 30 US areas. Before being deemed recovered, Cohort 3 donors had two negative PCRs, clearance, or symptom resolution. Measured with immunoSEQ multiplex PCR; TCRdb has only the in-frame clones, and not every one. The sample lists hundreds of thousands of clones, more than 90% occurring once. The sequence was obtained from a man aged 60 to 69 who had recovered from COVID-19. The specimen was PBMCs or T cells enriched from blood (not recorded which).

Here the CDR3 reads CASSTTGTSGGTQYF. For the CDR3, the DNA is TGTGCCAGCAGCACCACCGGGACTAGCGGGGGTACGCAGTATTTT. The V gene is TRBV7-6, the J gene TRBJ2-3, with 14 bases that match TRBD2. The germline gives CDR1 SGHVS, CDR2 FNYEAQ. CDR3 length: 15 amino acids. J was trimmed by 8 bases and V by 5 bases; bases with no gene match: 6.